A single sample gave rise to the 28 T cell receptor beta chains below, sequenced in a study of preoperative IRX-2 immunotherapy in early breast cancer. Using immunoSEQ multiplex PCR, the repertoire was profiled, and TCRdb retains in-frame clones only, with some absent. The sample includes fewer than 70,000 clones, around 94% of them seen just once. Treatment in this sample: preoperative locoregional IRX-2 cytokine immunotherapy. The sample was taken from a patient treated with IRX-2 immunotherapy. The receptors were gathered from a human donor with breast cancer.

The DNA of the CDR3 is TGTGCCAGCCGAGGACAGAGCAATCAGCCCCAGCATTTT. It translates to CASRGQSNQPQHF. The chain uses TRBV2 and TRBJ1-5; TRBD1 might be the D (6 bases). The V end lost 8 bases, the J end lost 1 base, and 9 bases lay between the germline ends. The CDR3 has 13 residues. Germline CDR1 and CDR2: SNHLY and FYNNEI.

V is TRBV28 and J is TRBJ2-7; possibly TRBD2 for D (6 bases). The germline V gene has CDR1 MDHEN and CDR2 SYDVKM. V shed 7 bases and J shed 2 bases, with 30 bases lying between them. This CDR3 has 19 residues. The CDR3 DNA is TGTGCCAGCATTAAAGGATTTGGGAGGATAGGTCGATCCCCCTACGAGCAGTACTTC. Its protein product is CASIKGFGRIGRSPYEQYF.

The chain has TRBV5-4 and TRBJ2-3; possible D gene TRBD1, 5 bases. The CDR3 runs 16 residues. V was clipped by 2 bases and J by 0 bases, with 13 bases between them. The germline V gene has CDR1 SGHNT and CDR2 YYREEE (reference sequence). The chain's CDR3 is CASSFGAVSSTDTQYF. The CDR3 DNA sequence: TGTGCCAGCAGCTTTGGGGCAGTTTCTAGCACAGATACGCAGTATTTT.

This clone was detected once. V and J are TRBV28 and TRBJ2-5, with D hard to call. The J call may be incorrect, as the DNA end agrees better with TRBJ2-7. The germline CDR1 and CDR2 sequences are MDHEN and SYDVKM. This CDR3 comprises 14 residues. CDR3 DNA sequence: TGTGCCAGCAGTTTACGTGGCACCGTCTACGAGCAGTACTTC. It yields the protein CASSLRGTVYEQYF.

The V and J genes are TRBV6-5 and TRBJ1-5; D ambiguous. This CDR3 comprises 12 residues. The V end was cut by 2 bases, the J end by 4 bases, with 3 bases between. CDR1 MNHEY and CDR2 SVGAGI come from the germline V gene. Written as DNA, the CDR3 is TGTGCCAGCAGTTACATGAATCAGCCCCAGCATTTT. Encoded protein: CASSYMNQPQHF.

The rearrangement links TRBV6-6 to TRBJ1-3; D not certain. There are 12 residues in the CDR3. The ends were cut back, 7 bases at V and 0 bases at J, with 4 bases in the middle. Germline V lookup: CDR1 MNHNY, CDR2 SVGAGI (reference sequence). Here the CDR3 DNA reads TGTGCCAGCAAGGACTCTGGAAACACCATATATTTT. Translated: CASKDSGNTIYF.

In this sample, this clone turned up once. This rearrangement joins TRBV30 to TRBJ1-2; 8 nucleotides match TRBD1. CDR3 length equals 14 residues. The germline CDR1 and CDR2 sequences are GTSNPN and SVGIG (reference sequence). V shed 3 bases and J 4 bases; nucleotides not matched to a gene: 7. Here the CDR3 DNA reads TGTGCCTGGAGCCTAGACAGGGGTGTCTATGGCTACACCTTC. As protein: CAWSLDRGVYGYTF.

This chain links TRBV7-2 with TRBJ2-1, with TRBD1 matching 8 bases. The J segment lost 8 bases and the V segment lost 2 bases, leaving 8 bases of the junction unmatched. Germline loops: CDR1 SGHTA, CDR2 FQGNSA. CDR3 size: 15 residues. CDR3 coding DNA: TGTGCCAGCAGCTTAATGGACAGGGATGTACATGAGCAGTTCTTC. Its translation is CASSLMDRDVHEQFF.

J is TRBJ2-3 and V is TRBV2; no clear D gene. The CDR3 has 14 amino acids. V dropped 8 bases and J dropped 3 bases, with 15 bases sitting between them. Germline V gene data show CDR1 as SNHLY and CDR2 as FYNNEI. The DNA for the CDR3 is TGTGCCAGCGGAAGGAGCAGTACAACAGATACGCAGTATTTT. Residues: CASGRSSTTDTQYF.

This clone was seen once. The rearrangement uses TRBV27 and TRBJ2-2; 10 nucleotides align to TRBD2. The trim removed 3 bases at V and 6 bases at J, leaving 4 bases unmatched. Germline lookup yields CDR1 MNHEY and CDR2 SMNVEV (reference sequence). This CDR3 region has 15 residues. The CDR3 protein is CASSFTSGTAGELFF. The CDR3 nucleotides read TGTGCCAGCAGTTTTACTAGCGGGACCGCCGGGGAGCTGTTTTTT.

This sequence joins TRBV6-1 and TRBJ1-5; D remains unclear. V lost 3 bases and J 9 bases, leaving 12 bases between the germline ends. This CDR3 spans 13 amino acids. Germline CDR1 is MNHNS and CDR2 is SASEGT. The CDR3 loop reads CASSETAKMPQHF. The CDR3 DNA reads TGTGCCAGCAGTGAGACGGCCAAGATGCCCCAGCATTTT.

The sample holds one count of this clone. The rearrangement uses TRBV7-8 and TRBJ2-7, with TRBD1 as a possible D gene (5 bases). Trimming took 4 bases from V and 7 from J, leaving 14 bases between them. In germline, CDR1 is SGHVS, CDR2 FQNEAQ. The CDR3 extends over 13 amino acids. The CDR3 nucleotides read TGTGCCAGCAGCTCCAGGGCCCCTGGGGAGCAGTACTTC. Translating gives CASSSRAPGEQYF.

The rearrangement joins TRBV4-1 to TRBJ2-3; weak D call: TRBD1 (6 bases). This CDR3 has 15 amino acids. Germline V CDR1 and CDR2: MGHRA, YSYEKL. V lost 5 bases and J lost 1, with 13 bases in between. CDR3: CASSNTGLGTDTQYF. The DNA of the CDR3 is TGCGCCAGCAGCAACACAGGGTTGGGCACAGATACGCAGTATTTT.

CDR3 loop: CASRNDRLEAFF. CDR3 DNA sequence: TGTGCCAGCAGAAACGACCGCCTCGAAGCTTTCTTT. The V call is TRBV27, the J call TRBJ1-1, with D unresolved. V gave up 6 bases and J gave up 8 bases, with 13 bases separating them. Germline V gene lookup returns CDR1 MNHEY and CDR2 SMNVEV (reference sequence). CDR3 length equals 12 residues.

This chain connects TRBV28 to TRBJ1-5; the D is unclear. Trimming took 6 bases from V and 0 from J, leaving 12 bases between them. This CDR3 has 15 residues. CDR1 is MDHEN, CDR2 SYDVKM, per germline. CDR3 nucleotide sequence: TGTGCCAGCAGGTCCCCCCCCCTTAGCAATCAGCCCCAGCATTTT. The encoded protein is CASRSPPLSNQPQHF.

This clone showed up just a few times. The chain carries TRBV30 and TRBJ1-1; a possible D gene is TRBD1 (5 bases). The V gene lost 7 bases and the J gene lost 7 bases, with 13 bases spanning the gap. CDR3 length equals 11 residues. Germline loops: CDR1 GTSNPN, CDR2 SVGIG (reference sequence). CDR3 loop: CAYNEGDEAFF. CDR3 nucleotides: TGTGCCTATAACGAAGGGGATGAAGCTTTCTTT.

The chain combines TRBV11-2 with TRBJ2-3; D not resolved. Germline V gene data show CDR1 as SGHAT and CDR2 as FQNNGV. Deletions cut 5 bases from V and 5 bases from J, with 17 bases between. This CDR3 is 15 amino acids long. This CDR3 reads CASSPPGPGRDTQYF. The CDR3 nucleotides are TGTGCCAGCAGCCCCCCCGGGCCCGGTAGAGATACGCAGTATTTT.

The J gene is TRBJ1-3, the V gene TRBV6-5; perhaps TRBD1 as D (6 bases). The CDR3 contains 15 residues. Germline assignment: CDR1 MNHEY and CDR2 SVGAGI. Trimming took off 5 bases at V and 0 bases at J, with 11 bases between the two ends. CDR3 nucleotide sequence: TGTGCCAGCAGTATCGACAGGCTCTCTGGAAACACCATATATTTT. Its protein is CASSIDRLSGNTIYF.

The chain links TRBV5-4 to TRBJ2-7; D is unresolved. The germline gives CDR1 SGHNT, CDR2 YYREEE (reference sequence). This CDR3 contains 15 residues. Trimming pared 2 bases from V and 0 bases from J, leaving 12 bases between. This CDR3 is CASSFPEATSYEQYF. The CDR3, as DNA: TGTGCCAGCAGCTTTCCTGAAGCCACCTCCTACGAGCAGTACTTC.

V and J are TRBV19 and TRBJ2-2, with D possibly matching TRBD1 (5 bases). Germline V gives CDR1 LNHDA, CDR2 SQIVND (reference sequence). V lost 6 bases to trimming and J lost 6 bases, with 14 bases between them. The CDR3 has 14 amino acids. The CDR3 region has the DNA TGTGCCAGTAGCCAGGGAAGGCAGGCCGGGGAGCTGTTTTTT. Translated, it gives CASSQGRQAGELFF. The full variable domain, rest sourced from reference TRBV19 and TRBJ2-2, is DGGITQSPKYLFRKEGQNVTLSCEQNLNHDAMYWYRQDPGQGLRLIYYSQIVNDFQKGDIAEGYSVSREKKESFPLTVTSAQKNPTAFYLCASSQGRQAGELFFGEGSRLTVL.

The V and J genes are TRBV9 and TRBJ2-7; D may match TRBD1 or TRBD2 (5 bases each). V was cut by 3 bases and J by 2 bases, with 9 bases left in between. The germline V gene has CDR1 SGDLS and CDR2 YYNGEE. The CDR3 runs 13 residues. The CDR3 region is CASSGDQPYEQYF. The CDR3 coding sequence is TGTGCCAGCAGCGGGGACCAACCCTACGAGCAGTACTTC.

This clone was observed once. The chain links TRBV5-1 to TRBJ2-1, with 8 bases fitting TRBD2. This CDR3 has 15 residues. Germline CDR1 SGHRS, CDR2 YFSETQ. Trimming took 1 base from V and 7 from J; bases not matched to a gene: 7. As DNA, the CDR3 is TGCGCCAGCAGCTTGCGGGGGGGGCGCAAGAATGAGCAGTTCTTC. This translates into CASSLRGGRKNEQFF.

The genes are TRBV5-5 and TRBJ1-2; TRBD1 might be the D (6 bases). The germline gives CDR1 SGHKS, CDR2 YYEKEE (reference sequence). V was cut by 4 bases and J by 6 bases, with 16 bases left in between. The CDR3 is 14 amino acids. This chain's CDR3 is CASSLSPGAHGYTF. In DNA form, the CDR3 reads TGTGCCAGCAGCCTCAGCCCAGGGGCCCATGGCTACACCTTC.

The chain uses TRBV15 and TRBJ2-7, with D maybe TRBD2 (5 bases). Trimming pared 8 bases from V and 2 bases from J, leaving 28 bases between. Per germline, CDR1 LNHNV and CDR2 YYDKDF (reference sequence). The CDR3 totals 18 residues. The CDR3: CATRRGRMYTAETYEQYF. DNA for the CDR3: TGTGCCACCCGGAGAGGTAGAATGTACACAGCGGAGACCTACGAGCAGTACTTC.

This chain joins TRBV19 and TRBJ1-5; D is ambiguous. The germline CDR1 and CDR2 sequences are LNHDA and SQIVND (reference sequence). Trimming removed 10 bases from V and 5 bases from J, with 12 bases in between. The CDR3 loop spans 12 amino acids. CDR3 sequence reads: CATQEGHQPQHF. The CDR3 DNA reads TGTGCCACCCAGGAGGGCCATCAGCCCCAGCATTTT.

The rearrangement joins TRBV7-8 to TRBJ1-3, with a weak D call TRBD1 (6 bases). The CDR3 has 18 amino acids. V lost 0 bases and J lost 4, with 19 bases in between. Germline CDR1 SGHVS, CDR2 FQNEAQ. CDR3 sequence reads: CASSLARGGVSEGNTIYF. The CDR3 DNA reads TGTGCCAGCAGCTTAGCCCGGGGGGGCGTCTCGGAAGGAAACACCATATATTTT.

The rearrangement joins TRBV6-5 to TRBJ1-3; D unclear. Germline CDR1 is MNHEY and CDR2 is SVGAGI. The CDR3 length is 15 residues. Trimming took off 1 base at V and 0 bases at J, with 7 bases between the two ends. CDR3 protein: CASSYFQDSGNTIYF. CDR3 DNA: TGTGCCAGCAGTTACTTCCAGGACTCTGGAAACACCATATATTTT.

The CDR3 reads CASSPGLGAEAFF. In DNA, the CDR3 is TGTGCCAGCTCCCCGGGTTTGGGAGCTGAAGCTTTCTTT. The rearrangement uses TRBV7-8 and TRBJ1-1; no reliable D call. Germline assignment: CDR1 SGHVS and CDR2 FQNEAQ. V was shortened by 8 bases and J by 6 bases, with 16 bases between the two germline ends. The CDR3 extends over 13 amino acids.